Following are 25 T cell receptor beta chains from one sample sequenced in a study of T cells in Graves' hyperthyroidism and ophthalmopathy. Regions amplified from RNA transcripts were the TCR beta CDR3 regions. The study used the HTBI primer set for a first-round RT-PCR of the TCR CDR3. TCRdb reprocessed the multiplex PCR reads with MiXCR, giving one entry per CDR3 protein. The sample includes approximately 220,000 distinct CDR3 sequences, approximately 20% of them seen just once. The material sequenced was blood. These receptors all stem from a man aged 40-49 years with Graves' hyperthyroidism.

This clonotype was seen ten or more times. The chain recombines TRBV7-9 with TRBJ2-7; D possibly corresponds to TRBD2 (5 bases). CDR1 SEHNR and CDR2 FQNEAQ come from the germline V gene (reference sequence). V shed 8 bases and J shed 0 bases, with 11 bases lying between them. The CDR3 is made up of 13 amino acids. The CDR3 nucleotides are TGTGCCAGCGGGTTACGGGGCTCCTACGAGCAGTACTTC. Protein: CASGLRGSYEQYF.

This clonotype was recorded at least ten times. The chain uses TRBV19 and TRBJ2-1; D is undetermined. V was clipped by 9 bases and J by 0 bases, with 15 bases between them. The CDR3 has 15 amino acids. Germline CDR1 is LNHDA and CDR2 is SQIVND (reference sequence). The CDR3 DNA sequence: TGTGCCAGCACCAGTCCTGAGAGCTCCTACAATGAGCAGTTCTTC. Amino acid sequence: CASTSPESSYNEQFF.

This clonotype came up many times. The CDR3: CASSLEGRGSNQPQHF. The DNA of the CDR3 is TGTGCCAGCAGCTTAGAGGGCCGGGGTAGCAATCAGCCCCAGCATTTT. The genes are TRBV7-2 and TRBJ1-5, with D unclear. This CDR3 is built from 16 residues. Germline CDR1 SGHTA, CDR2 FQGNSA. Deletions cut 1 base from V and 0 bases from J, with 10 bases between.

V is TRBV19 and J is TRBJ2-3; 12 bases fit TRBD2. The junction had 15 bases not matched to a gene; V was cut back by 4 bases and J by 4 bases. The germline V gene encodes CDR1 LNHDA and CDR2 SQIVND (reference sequence). CDR3 length equals 19 residues. CDR3 DNA sequence: TGTGCCAGTAGTACCCGACTAGCGGGGGACCCGACCGGGGCAGATACGCAGTATTTT. Its translation: CASSTRLAGDPTGADTQYF.

The gene calls are TRBV11-1 and TRBJ2-7; 11 bases align to TRBD1. V was clipped by 4 bases and J by 7 bases; unmatched bases: 9. The CDR3 is 15 amino acids. The V gene's germline CDR1 is SGHAT and CDR2 FQDESV (reference sequence). The CDR3 DNA is TGTGCCAGCAGCTATAGCGGACAGGGGGCCGGGGAGCAGTACTTC. It codes for CASSYSGQGAGEQYF.

The table lists this clonotype with many counts. V usage is TRBV28 and J usage is TRBJ2-7; 10 nucleotides agree with TRBD1. This CDR3 is 13 amino acids long. Trimming took 6 bases from V and 3 from J; bases not matched to a gene: 2. CDR1 is MDHEN and CDR2 is SYDVKM in the germline V gene. CDR3 nucleotide sequence: TGTGCCAGCAGCCGGACAGGGGGCTACGAGCAGTACTTC. It translates to CASSRTGGYEQYF.

The V and J genes are TRBV12-3 or TRBV12-4 and TRBJ1-2; D is ambiguous. CDR3 length: 14 amino acids. The ends were cut back, 1 base at V and 2 bases at J, with 8 bases in the middle. CDR3 coding DNA: TGTGCCAGCAGTTTAGTATGGGAGAACTATGGCTACACCTTC. Translation gives CASSLVWENYGYTF.

This clonotype showed up many times. The V call is TRBV30, the J call TRBJ2-7, with TRBD1 as a possible D gene (6 bases). The CDR3 is 13 amino acids. V dropped 2 bases and J dropped 3 bases, with 11 bases sitting between them. CDR1 is GTSNPN, CDR2 SVGIG, per germline (reference sequence). The CDR3 coding sequence is TGTGCCTGGAGTCCTGGACAGTACTACGAGCAGTACTTC. Translation: CAWSPGQYYEQYF.

In its sample, this clonotype was seen many times. V usage is TRBV2 and J usage is TRBJ2-2, with 7 bases lining up with TRBD1. This CDR3 region has 14 residues. V lost 7 bases, J lost 1 base, and 3 bases stayed unmatched. Germline loops: CDR1 SNHLY, CDR2 FYNNEI. The CDR3 is CASTGGRNTGELFF. CDR3 DNA sequence: TGTGCCAGCACAGGGGGAAGGAACACCGGGGAGCTGTTTTTT.

This clonotype came up many times. The genes are TRBV13 and TRBJ2-1, with D possibly matching TRBD2 (6 bases). Germline V gene data show CDR1 as PRHDT and CDR2 as FYEKMQ (reference sequence). This CDR3 region has 15 residues. V was cut by 3 bases and J by 4 bases, with 13 bases left in between. The CDR3 sequence: CASSFGREGYNEQFF. The CDR3 DNA follows: TGTGCCAGCAGCTTCGGGCGGGAAGGATACAATGAGCAGTTCTTC.

This clonotype was seen a few times. The chain uses TRBV5-1 and TRBJ2-1; D ambiguous. The CDR3 is made up of 19 amino acids. V lost 3 bases, J lost 3 bases, and 25 bases lay in between. Per the germline V gene, CDR1 is SGHRS and CDR2 is YFSETQ. The CDR3 reads CASSWTPPRQPARYNEQFF. The DNA for the CDR3 is TGCGCCAGCAGCTGGACCCCCCCGCGGCAACCGGCCCGCTACAATGAGCAGTTCTTC.

This clonotype has a count of ten or more. The chain uses TRBV7-9 and TRBJ1-5, with no clear D. The germline V and J ends were trimmed by 4 bases and 2 bases, with 12 bases remaining between them. From germline, CDR1 is SEHNR and CDR2 FQNEAQ (reference sequence). The CDR3 length is 15 residues. CDR3 sequence (DNA): TGTGCCAGCAGCTCGACAAAAAGGGGCAATCAGCCCCAGCATTTT. It specifies CASSSTKRGNQPQHF.

The chain combines TRBV4-2 with TRBJ2-5; 10 bases map to TRBD2. The CDR3 contains 19 residues. Trimming at V came to 3 bases and at J to 3 bases, leaving 16 bases not matched to a gene. Germline V gene data show CDR1 as LGHNA and CDR2 as YNFKEQ. The CDR3 region is CASSHPPGALAGSKETQYF. The CDR3 coding sequence is TGTGCCAGCAGCCACCCCCCGGGGGCACTAGCGGGGAGTAAAGAGACCCAGTACTTC.

The sample holds many counts of this clonotype. V gene TRBV5-1 combines with J gene TRBJ1-6; 10 bases map to TRBD1. The junction had 11 bases not matched to a gene; V was cut back by 9 bases and J by 8 bases. The CDR3 covers 15 residues. Germline V gene data show CDR1 as SGHRS and CDR2 as YFSETQ. This CDR3 reads CANPPGQGWDSPLHF. For the CDR3, the DNA is TGCGCCAACCCCCCGGGACAGGGGTGGGATTCACCCCTCCACTTT.

This clonotype was detected ten times or more. The V and J genes are TRBV2 and TRBJ2-3; 8 nucleotides align to TRBD1. The CDR3 is made up of 15 amino acids. V was pared by 6 bases and J by 2 bases, with 7 bases of the junction left unmatched. Germline CDR1 is SNHLY and CDR2 is FYNNEI. CDR3 sequence (DNA): TGTGCCAGCAGGTCAGGGGGCATCTTCACAGATACGCAGTATTTT. Translation: CASRSGGIFTDTQYF.

The chain carries TRBV20-1 and TRBJ1-3; 7 nucleotides align to TRBD1. V was pared by 4 bases and J by 2 bases, with 8 bases of the junction left unmatched. Germline CDR1 is DFQATT and CDR2 is SNEGSKA (reference sequence). The length of the CDR3 is 15 residues. CDR3 loop: CSATKRQGPGNTIYF. The CDR3 region has the DNA TGCAGTGCTACAAAAAGACAGGGACCTGGAAACACCATATATTTT.

This clonotype was counted at least ten times. The J gene is TRBJ2-7, the V gene TRBV2, with 10 bases matching TRBD1. V lost 6 bases, J lost 0 bases, and 2 bases stayed unmatched. This CDR3 has 14 residues. Germline V CDR1 and CDR2: SNHLY, FYNNEI. CDR3 sequence: CASRGQGTSYEQYF. As DNA, the CDR3 is TGTGCCAGCAGGGGACAGGGGACCTCCTACGAGCAGTACTTC.

The chain links TRBV28 to TRBJ2-7; 10 bases are shared with TRBD1. The germline V gene encodes CDR1 MDHEN and CDR2 SYDVKM. The J segment lost 4 bases and the V segment lost 4 bases, leaving 4 bases of the junction unmatched. This CDR3 has 14 amino acids. CDR3: CASSSPGQGYEQYF. DNA of the CDR3: TGTGCCAGCAGTTCCCCGGGACAGGGGTACGAGCAGTACTTC.

This clonotype was seen ten or more times. The chain couples TRBV7-2 to TRBJ2-2; 8 positions agree with TRBD1. Germline V gene data show CDR1 as SGHTA and CDR2 as FQGNSA. The CDR3 extends over 17 amino acids. With V trimmed by 3 bases and J by 3 bases, 9 bases remained unmatched. CDR3 nucleotide sequence: TGTGCCAGCAGCTTTCCCAGGGGGCGTTTTGACACCGGGGAGCTGTTTTTT. Protein sequence: CASSFPRGRFDTGELFF.

This clonotype was recorded at least ten times. The rearrangement uses TRBV20-1 and TRBJ2-2; unclear D gene. Germline CDR1 DFQATT, CDR2 SNEGSKA (reference sequence). The CDR3 spans 12 residues. The V end lost 0 bases, the J end lost 9 bases, and 8 bases lay between the germline ends. The CDR3 spells CSARDGPRELFF. In nucleotides, the CDR3 is TGCAGTGCTAGAGACGGACCGCGGGAGCTGTTTTTT.

This clonotype was seen only a few times. This chain connects TRBV6-4 to TRBJ2-2; D remains unclear. The CDR3 has 13 residues. Trimming took off 1 base at V and 7 bases at J, with 7 bases between the two ends. Germline CDR1 is MRHNA and CDR2 is SNTAGT. DNA of the CDR3: TGTGCCAGCAGTGACTGGAAGGACGGGGAGCTGTTTTTT. It specifies CASSDWKDGELFF.

The table lists this clonotype with many counts. V usage is TRBV20-1 and J usage is TRBJ2-3, with D perhaps assigned TRBD1 or TRBD2 (7 bases each). Germline CDR1 is DFQATT and CDR2 is SNEGSKA (reference sequence). This CDR3 comprises 15 residues. Trimming took 2 bases from V and 2 from J, leaving 14 bases between them. The CDR3 region is CSARKQGGITDTQYF. The CDR3 region has the DNA TGCAGTGCTAGAAAGCAGGGGGGGATCACAGATACGCAGTATTTT.

This clonotype was counted many times. V usage is TRBV7-9 and J usage is TRBJ2-1; possibly TRBD2 for D (6 bases). V lost 1 base and J lost 2, with 9 bases in between. There are 15 residues in the CDR3. Germline loops: CDR1 SEHNR, CDR2 FQNEAQ (reference sequence). The CDR3: CASSLGRGAYNEQFF. The DNA of the CDR3 is TGTGCCAGCAGCTTAGGGCGGGGAGCCTACAATGAGCAGTTCTTC.

This sequence joins TRBV10-3 and TRBJ1-1, with D possibly matching TRBD1 (5 bases). The length of the CDR3 is 13 residues. Per germline, CDR1 ENHRY and CDR2 SYGVKD. Trimming took 11 bases from V and 6 from J, leaving 19 bases between them. Here the CDR3 DNA reads TGTGCCTCCGGGGCCGGCAGGGTGGCTGAAGCTTTCTTT. Protein: CASGAGRVAEAFF.

The table lists this clonotype with many counts. The chain employs TRBV20-1 and TRBJ2-1; 7 nucleotides line up with TRBD2. Germline V lookup: CDR1 DFQATT, CDR2 SNEGSKA (reference sequence). The junction had 2 bases not matched to a gene; V was cut back by 5 bases and J by 4 bases. This CDR3 contains 12 residues. The CDR3 region has the DNA TGCAGTGCTGAGCGGGGTTACAATGAGCAGTTCTTC. Its protein product is CSAERGYNEQFF.